Included here is one T cell receptor beta chain sequence, with context. Antigen unknown. The germline V and J ends were trimmed by 5 bases and 11 bases, with 13 bases remaining between them. Germline-derived CDR1 and CDR2 are SGHTA and FQGNSA. This CDR3 has 12 residues. A multiplex PCR was run with 60 Vbeta primers and 13 Jbeta primers. Data came from immunoSEQ multiplex PCR; TCRdb stores just in-frame clones and leaves some out. The sample spans fewer than 150,000 clones; the ten largest clones claim approximately 1.9%. The data were taken from a study of cytomegalovirus exposure and HLA in healthy donors. On the study more broadly: Counted in an early data release were some 81 million unique TCRs from HLA-typed donors.

Study outcomes and limitations: Diagnosis of cytomegalovirus status made by the classifier reportedly showed high specificity and sensitivity.

The specimen was PBMCs. The TCR was taken from a woman aged 55 to 70 in good health and CMV-seronegative. The rearrangement links TRBV7-2 to TRBJ1-5; D not resolved. DNA of the CDR3: TGTGCCAGCAGCCCACTGATTGGAGCCCAGCATTTT. It yields the protein CASSPLIGAQHF.